These 9 T cell receptor beta chains came from one sample sequenced in a study of cytomegalovirus exposure and HLA in healthy donors. Both 60 Vbeta primers and 13 Jbeta primers went into the PCR. Some clones are missing from TCRdb's copy, which holds only in-frame ones; the method was immunoSEQ multiplex PCR. This sample carries about 160,000 clones, just over 75% of them seen once, and the ten largest clones take over 0.95%. Material for sequencing was PBMCs. These receptors all stem from a woman aged 40 to 55 in good health and CMV-seronegative.

This clone has just a few counts. The chain carries TRBV4-1 and TRBJ2-1, with 9 bases identical to TRBD2. Germline loops: CDR1 MGHRA, CDR2 YSYEKL. The CDR3 covers 17 residues. V dropped 0 bases and J dropped 4; count of bases not matched to a gene: 7. CDR3 residues: CASSQDRWSGGYNEQFF. The CDR3 DNA reads as TGCGCCAGCAGCCAAGATCGGTGGAGCGGGGGGTACAATGAGCAGTTCTTC.

The chain uses TRBV7-9 and TRBJ1-3; 10 bases line up with TRBD1. The CDR3 length is 19 residues. Germline V gene data show CDR1 as SEHNR and CDR2 as FQNEAQ (reference sequence). With V trimmed by 1 base and J by 5 bases, 14 bases remained unmatched. Here the CDR3 DNA reads TGTGCCAGCAGCTTAGGGGGGACAGGGGCTTCCGGATCCCGAAACACCATATATTTT. As protein: CASSLGGTGASGSRNTIYF.

This sequence joins TRBV6-1 and TRBJ1-2; 8 bases fit TRBD1. This CDR3 has 13 residues. Germline CDR1 MNHNS, CDR2 SASEGT. V was clipped by 7 bases and J by 2 bases; unmatched bases: 3. For the CDR3, the DNA is TGTGCCAGCATTGACAGGGGAAACTATGGCTACACCTTC. Residues: CASIDRGNYGYTF.

There are a few counts of this clone. The chain combines TRBV30 with TRBJ2-2; TRBD2 is a possible D gene (5 bases). The ends were cut back, 4 bases at V and 8 bases at J, with 14 bases in the middle. The CDR3 has 13 amino acids. The germline V gene has CDR1 GTSNPN and CDR2 SVGIG (reference sequence). The CDR3 region is CAWKRAEFGELFF. The CDR3 DNA reads TGTGCCTGGAAAAGAGCGGAGTTTGGGGAGCTGTTTTTT.

The rearrangement joins TRBV21-1 to TRBJ1-2; the table's D call, TRBD1, was not checked against the DNA. TRBV21-1 is described as a pseudogene. CDR3 length equals 14 residues. CDR3 residues: CASSKQGVGYGYTF. CDR3 bases: TGTGCCAGCAGCAAACAGGGGGTGGGCTATGGCTACACCTTC.

The chain has TRBV7-8 and TRBJ1-3; perhaps TRBD1 as D (6 bases). Trimming stripped 5 bases from V and 4 bases from J, with 15 bases between. The CDR3 has 15 residues. Germline V CDR1 and CDR2: SGHVS, FQNEAQ. The CDR3 DNA is TGTGCCAGCAGCCAGGGGAGGGCGCCAGGAAACACCATATATTTT. Translation: CASSQGRAPGNTIYF.

V usage is TRBV27 and J usage is TRBJ1-5; maybe TRBD1 (6 bases). CDR3 length equals 14 residues. The V gene's germline CDR1 is MNHEY and CDR2 SMNVEV (reference sequence). V shed 5 bases and J shed 8 bases, with 16 bases lying between them. CDR3 loop: CASSPRQVGEPQHF. The DNA for the CDR3 is TGTGCCAGCAGTCCGCGACAGGTGGGGGAGCCCCAGCATTTT.

In this sample, this clone turned up a few times. The V and J genes are TRBV5-6 and TRBJ2-1, with TRBD2 matching 8 bases. This CDR3 contains 16 residues. J gave up 0 bases and V 4 bases, and 6 bases lay outside the gene matches. Per germline, CDR1 SGHDT and CDR2 YYEEEE. Here the CDR3 reads CASSPLLADSYNEQFF. CDR3 nucleotides: TGTGCCAGCAGCCCCTTACTAGCGGACTCCTACAATGAGCAGTTCTTC.

The V and J genes are TRBV18 and TRBJ1-1, with a tentative D call TRBD1 (5 bases). Trimming removed 6 bases from V and 11 bases from J, with 16 bases in between. The germline V gene has CDR1 KGHSH and CDR2 LQKENI. The CDR3 length is 12 residues. In DNA, the CDR3 is TGTGCCAGCTCTACTGCCGGAGGGGTTGCTTTCTTT. It specifies CASSTAGGVAFF. The full variable domain, completed using reference TRBV18 and TRBJ1-1, is NAGVMQNPRHLVRRRGQEARLRCSPMKGHSHVYWYRQLPEEGLKFMVYLQKENIIDESGMPKERFSAEFPKEGPSILRIQQVVRGDSAAYFCASSTAGGVAFFGQGTRLTVV.